Each of the 4 T cell receptor beta chains below was sequenced from the same sample in a study of OX40 agonist ivuxolimab in advanced cancers. Some clones are missing from TCRdb's copy, which holds only in-frame ones; the method was immunoSEQ multiplex PCR. The profile shows around 92,000 clones, 84% of them singletons. This specimen consisted of CD4+ or CD8+ T cells sorted from blood, obtained in a trial of the OX40 agonist ivuxolimab. All receptors derive from an adult with an advanced solid tumor such as melanoma, head and neck, liver or kidney cancer.

V usage is TRBV5-1 and J usage is TRBJ2-3; 10 bases are a match to TRBD1. The CDR3 is made up of 16 amino acids. After removal of 5 bases from V and 6 bases from J, the junction contained 12 bases not matched to a gene. Germline assignment: CDR1 SGHRS and CDR2 YFSETQ. The CDR3 region is CASSSPGQGISDTQYF. DNA of the CDR3: TGCGCCAGCAGTTCTCCGGGACAGGGGATCTCGGATACGCAGTATTTT.

The chain uses TRBV7-9 and TRBJ1-1; the match to TRBD1 covers 10 bases. Germline CDR1 reads SEHNR; CDR2 reads FQNEAQ (reference sequence). The CDR3 extends over 16 amino acids. Losses at the gene ends were 5 bases for V and 3 bases for J; bases not matched to a gene: 9. The CDR3, as DNA: TGTGCCAGCAGCCCCGGGACAGGGGCGGGTGACACTGAAGCTTTCTTT. Translating gives CASSPGTGAGDTEAFF.

The chain uses TRBV7-2 and TRBJ1-2; TRBD1 matches 9 bases. Germline trimming cut 4 bases from V and 8 bases from J; bases unmatched to any gene: 17. This CDR3 is built from 17 residues. Germline loops: CDR1 SGHTA, CDR2 FQGNSA. CDR3 DNA: TGTGCCAGCAGCTCCTCACGCACCCCGGGACAGGGTGGAGGCTACACCTTC. Residues: CASSSSRTPGQGGGYTF.

The chain combines TRBV6-1 with TRBJ2-5; D possibly uses TRBD1 or TRBD2 (5 bases each). CDR1 is MNHNS and CDR2 is SASEGT in the germline V gene. V was clipped by 6 bases and J by 7 bases, with 15 bases between them. The CDR3 is 13 amino acids. Here the CDR3 reads CASRKDGTTTQYF. The DNA of the CDR3 is TGTGCCAGCAGGAAGGACGGGACGACGACCCAGTACTTC.